This is a list of T cell receptor beta chains from one sample in a study of T cell repertoires in aging, cancer and after chemotherapy. Each CDR3 protein is one row after TCRdb ran MiXCR on the multiplex PCR reads. In the table there are 4,500 to 5,500 distinct CDR3 sequences, approximately 30% of which are singletons. Sequencing was performed on blood. The receptors were gathered from a human donor with a blood cancer. The donor label of this sample is uncertain. The CDR3 runs from the conserved cysteine through the conserved F or W. The D gene is left open where the match is weak. The listing skips clone size in some rows; elsewhere it reads once, few, many or a size class.

clone size: -
V gene: TRBV11-3
J gene: TRBJ2-1
D gene: TRBD2
CDR3 DNA: TGTGCCAGCAGTCGCGGGGGGGGGCAGGGGGATGAGCAGTTCTTC
CDR3 protein: CASSRGGGQGDEQFF

clone size: few
V gene: TRBV7-6
J gene: TRBJ2-7
D gene: -
CDR3 DNA: TGTGCCAGCAGCTTAGCATTCGGACAGACCTACGAGCAGTACTTC
CDR3 protein: CASSLAFGQTYEQYF

clone size: medium-sized
V gene: TRBV29-1
J gene: TRBJ2-3
D gene: -
CDR3 DNA: TGCAGCGTCCCCCGAGGACTCACAGATACGCAGTATTTT
CDR3 protein: CSVPRGLTDTQYF

clone size: medium-sized
V gene: TRBV29-1
J gene: TRBJ2-3
D gene: TRBD2
CDR3 DNA: TGCAGCGTTGACCTCGGCGGGGGGGATACGCAGTATTTT
CDR3 protein: CSVDLGGGDTQYF

clone size: few
V gene: TRBV6-5
J gene: TRBJ1-4
D gene: TRBD1
CDR3 DNA: TGTGCCAGCAGATCACCCGGGACAGAAAATGAAAAACTGTTTTTT
CDR3 protein: CASRSPGTENEKLFF

clone size: few
V gene: TRBV20-1
J gene: TRBJ2-2
D gene: -
CDR3 DNA: TGCAGTGCCTATCACGGGGAGCTGTTTTTT
CDR3 protein: CSAYHGELFF

clone size: -
V gene: TRBV6-4
J gene: TRBJ2-2
D gene: -
CDR3 DNA: TGTGCCAGCAGTGTGGAGGGGGGCGCCGGGGAGCTGTTTTTT
CDR3 protein: CASSVEGGAGELFF

clone size: medium-sized
V gene: TRBV7-9
J gene: TRBJ2-1
D gene: -
CDR3 DNA: TGTGCCAGCAGCCTCCTAGGCTTTAATGAGCAGTTCTTC
CDR3 protein: CASSLLGFNEQFF

clone size: -
V gene: TRBV5-6
J gene: TRBJ1-1
D gene: -
CDR3 DNA: TGTGCCAGCAGCTTGGTGCCGAACACTGAAGCTTTCTTT
CDR3 protein: CASSLVPNTEAFF

clone size: -
V gene: TRBV7-9
J gene: TRBJ2-3
D gene: TRBD1
CDR3 DNA: TGTGCCAGCAGCTCCCCCGGGACAGGGGAACGCGCAGATACGCAGTATTTT
CDR3 protein: CASSSPGTGERADTQYF

clone size: -
V gene: TRBV5-6
J gene: TRBJ2-5
D gene: TRBD1
CDR3 DNA: TGTGCCAGCAGCCGTCCCGGGACAGGGGGCTTTAAGACCCAGTACTTC
CDR3 protein: CASSRPGTGGFKTQYF

clone size: -
V gene: TRBV20-1
J gene: TRBJ2-7
D gene: -
CDR3 DNA: TGCAGTGCTCAATCGGGGCCTTCAACACCCTACGAGCAGTACTTC
CDR3 protein: CSAQSGPSTPYEQYF

clone size: -
V gene: TRBV10-1
J gene: TRBJ1-1
D gene: -
CDR3 DNA: TGTGCCAGCAGATATGACAGTCGCGGGAGCACTGAAGCTTTCTTT
CDR3 protein: CASRYDSRGSTEAFF

clone size: -
V gene: TRBV19
J gene: TRBJ2-1
D gene: TRBD1
CDR3 DNA: TGTGCCAGTAGAGACCCCGGGGGACAGGGGGCCTACAATGAGCAGTTCTTC
CDR3 protein: CASRDPGGQGAYNEQFF

clone size: few
V gene: TRBV13
J gene: TRBJ1-1
D gene: -
CDR3 DNA: TGTGCCAGCAGCTTGGGGGGAGGTTTGGCAGCTTTCTTT
CDR3 protein: CASSLGGGLAAFF

clone size: -
V gene: TRBV10-3
J gene: TRBJ1-2
D gene: TRBD1
CDR3 DNA: TGTGCCATCAGCTCCAGCGGGACAGGGGATTATGGCTACACCTTC
CDR3 protein: CAISSSGTGDYGYTF

clone size: few
V gene: TRBV7-9
J gene: TRBJ2-5
D gene: -
CDR3 DNA: TGTGCCAGCAGCTTAGGACGTCTTGCGGCGGGGTACCAGACCCAGTACTTC
CDR3 protein: CASSLGRLAAGYQTQYF

clone size: -
V gene: TRBV5-1
J gene: TRBJ2-7
D gene: -
CDR3 DNA: TGCGCCAGCAGCTTGGAAACAAGAAGGTTTACCGTACCAGGGTCCTACGAGCAGTACTTC
CDR3 protein: CASSLETRRFTVPGSYEQYF

clone size: -
V gene: TRBV6-2/TRBV6-3
J gene: TRBJ1-5
D gene: -
CDR3 DNA: TGTGCCAGCAGTTCTCACAGCCTTAACTATCAGCCCCAGCATTTT
CDR3 protein: CASSSHSLNYQPQHF

clone size: -
V gene: TRBV10-3
J gene: TRBJ2-7
D gene: TRBD1
CDR3 DNA: TGTGCCATCAGAGAACAGGGGGCCTCCTACGAGCAGTACTTC
CDR3 protein: CAIREQGASYEQYF

clone size: few
V gene: TRBV7-6
J gene: TRBJ2-7
D gene: TRBD1
CDR3 DNA: TGTGCCAGCAGCTTAGAGGGGACAGGCACCTACGAGCAGTACTTC
CDR3 protein: CASSLEGTGTYEQYF